The rows below give T cell receptor beta chains drawn from one sample of a study of identical twins. TCRdb itself ran the 5' RACE reads through MiXCR, one entry per CDR3 protein. The sample has 350,000 to 500,000 distinct CDR3 sequences, under 20% seen once. The sample comprised naive T cells sorted from blood. The receptors come from a man aged 50 to 59 in good health. Both conserved end residues are part of each CDR3. Each record gives: V gene, J gene, clone size, D gene, CDR3 DNA, CDR3 protein. The D gene is left open where the match is weak. For some rows the clone size is stated as once, few or many, or as a class when expanded; others skip it.

V: TRBV5-6
J: TRBJ2-7
size: few
D: .
DNA: TGTGCCAGCAGCTCCTATTTTCAAGCGTACGAGCAGTACTTC
CDR3: CASSSYFQAYEQYF

V: TRBV2
J: TRBJ2-1
size: .
D: TRBD2
DNA: TGTGCCAGCAGGGACCTAGCGGGAGGCTACAATGAGCAGTTCTTC
CDR3: CASRDLAGGYNEQFF

V: TRBV18
J: TRBJ2-7
size: .
D: TRBD1
DNA: TGTGCCAGCTCAAACCCGGGACAGGACGCCTACGAGCAGTACTTC
CDR3: CASSNPGQDAYEQYF

V: TRBV6-1
J: TRBJ1-6
size: few
D: .
DNA: TGTGCCAGCAATCCAGGCATGGATTCACCCCTCCACTTT
CDR3: CASNPGMDSPLHF

V: TRBV7-2
J: TRBJ2-1
size: few
D: TRBD2
DNA: TGTGCCAGCAGCCGCCCCCTAGCGGGAGGCCCCTACAATGAGCAGTTCTTC
CDR3: CASSRPLAGGPYNEQFF

V: TRBV20-1
J: TRBJ2-7
size: .
D: .
DNA: TGCAGTGCCAGAAAGGGCCAGTCATTCTTAGACACCTACGAGCAGTACTTC
CDR3: CSARKGQSFLDTYEQYF

V: TRBV29-1
J: TRBJ2-7
size: many
D: .
DNA: TGCAGCGTTGTCATCCAATCCTACGAGCAGTACTTC
CDR3: CSVVIQSYEQYF

V: TRBV19
J: TRBJ2-3
size: few
D: .
DNA: TGTGCCAGTAGTGTCCGGACAATCGGGCCAGATACGCAGTATTTT
CDR3: CASSVRTIGPDTQYF

V: TRBV24-1
J: TRBJ2-7
size: few
D: TRBD1
DNA: TGTGCCACCAGTGGGACAGGGGCCTACGAGCAGTACTTC
CDR3: CATSGTGAYEQYF

V: TRBV7-2
J: TRBJ1-2
size: .
D: .
DNA: TGTGCCAGCAGCTTAGACAGTGAGGATGGCTACACCTTC
CDR3: CASSLDSEDGYTF

V: TRBV5-5
J: TRBJ2-1
size: .
D: .
DNA: TGTGCCAGCAGCTTTGCCGGCGGGTCCCACTCCTACAATGAGCAGTTCTTC
CDR3: CASSFAGGSHSYNEQFF

V: TRBV20-1
J: TRBJ2-5
size: many
D: TRBD2
DNA: TGCAGTGCTAGAGGGACTAGCGGGAGTGAAGAGACCCAGTACTTC
CDR3: CSARGTSGSEETQYF

V: TRBV20-1
J: TRBJ1-4
size: .
D: .
DNA: TGCAGTGCGTCCTCCCTCGGGGGCCCAACTAATGAAAAACTGTTTTTT
CDR3: CSASSLGGPTNEKLFF

V: TRBV25-1
J: TRBJ1-1
size: few
D: .
DNA: TGTGCCAGCAGTGAATTTGGGGAAGCTTTCTTT
CDR3: CASSEFGEAFF

V: TRBV5-1
J: TRBJ2-7
size: .
D: .
DNA: TGCGCCAGCAGCTTGAGCTGGACCGCAGCAACCTACGAGCAGTACTTC
CDR3: CASSLSWTAATYEQYF

V: TRBV20-1
J: TRBJ2-4
size: few
D: .
DNA: TGCAGTGCACTGGACCCACTAGCCAAAAACATTCAGTACTTC
CDR3: CSALDPLAKNIQYF

V: TRBV20-1
J: TRBJ2-1
size: .
D: .
DNA: TGCAGTGCTAGCTTCGAATCACTAGGGAGTAATGAGCAGTTCTTC
CDR3: CSASFESLGSNEQFF

V: TRBV7-9
J: TRBJ1-1
size: few
D: .
DNA: TGTGCCAGCAGCTTATCGCAGATAACTGAAGCTTTCTTT
CDR3: CASSLSQITEAFF

V: TRBV7-2
J: TRBJ1-2
size: .
D: .
DNA: TGTGCCAGCAGCGCCACAGGGTCCAACTATGGCTACACCTTC
CDR3: CASSATGSNYGYTF

V: TRBV27
J: TRBJ2-7
size: few
D: TRBD2
DNA: TGTGCCAGCAGTTCTAACTCACTAGCGGGAGGGCCCGATCAGCAGTACTTC
CDR3: CASSSNSLAGGPDQQYF

V: TRBV7-2
J: TRBJ2-3
size: .
D: .
DNA: TGTGCCAGCAGCTACACGCGTCCCCCGGGTACGCAGTATTTT
CDR3: CASSYTRPPGTQYF

V: TRBV20-1
J: TRBJ2-5
size: many
D: TRBD2
DNA: TGCAGTGCTAGAGAAGGACTAGCGGGAGAGACCCAGTACTTC
CDR3: CSAREGLAGETQYF

V: TRBV5-1
J: TRBJ2-7
size: .
D: TRBD1
DNA: TGCGCCAGCAGCGCGGGACAGGGGGCTTCCTACGAGCAGTACTTC
CDR3: CASSAGQGASYEQYF

V: TRBV6-1
J: TRBJ1-5
size: many
D: .
DNA: TGTGCCAGCAAACCAAACCCAGGGGGCAATCAGCCCCAGCATTTT
CDR3: CASKPNPGGNQPQHF

V: TRBV20-1
J: TRBJ2-5
size: many
D: .
DNA: TGCAGTGCTAGAGTCTACCTAGCGGAGACCCAGTACTTC
CDR3: CSARVYLAETQYF

V: TRBV13
J: TRBJ2-3
size: many
D: TRBD1
DNA: TGTGCCAGCAGCAAAAGACAGGGTGCAGATACGCAGTATTTT
CDR3: CASSKRQGADTQYF

V: TRBV6-1
J: TRBJ1-5
size: many
D: TRBD1
DNA: TGTGCCAGCAGTGCCAACAGGGGTCAGCCCCAGCATTTT
CDR3: CASSANRGQPQHF

V: TRBV6-1
J: TRBJ2-5
size: many
D: .
DNA: TGTGCCAGCAGAACCGAGGGGAACCAAGAGACCCAGTACTTC
CDR3: CASRTEGNQETQYF

V: TRBV6-5
J: TRBJ2-7
size: few
D: TRBD1
DNA: TGTGCCAGCAGCTTACAGGACAGGGGGCGCAACGAGCAGTACTTC
CDR3: CASSLQDRGRNEQYF

V: TRBV5-1
J: TRBJ2-5
size: many
D: .
DNA: TGCGCCAGCAGCCTATCGACAGGTCAAGAGACCCAGTACTTC
CDR3: CASSLSTGQETQYF

V: TRBV7-9
J: TRBJ1-2
size: few
D: .
DNA: TGTGCCAGCAGCACCGGGACGGACCCCGACTATGGCTACACCTTC
CDR3: CASSTGTDPDYGYTF

V: TRBV7-6
J: TRBJ2-2
size: .
D: TRBD2
DNA: TGTGCCAGCAGCTTAGCGCGGGGGGGCCCCGGGGAGCTGTTTTTT
CDR3: CASSLARGGPGELFF